The clone carrying this T cell receptor beta chain was seen a few times. No antigen is known for it. Trimming took off 2 bases at V and 2 bases at J, with 15 bases between the two ends. The CDR3 length is 17 residues. Germline V gene sequence: CDR1 MGHRA, CDR2 YSYEKL. The data are from a study of T-cell memory formation after mild COVID-19. Study-level background: The study found TCR clusters largely donor specific. General study results and limits: The study found contracting CD4+ clones mainly in CM and EM and contracting CD8+ clones in EMRA.

5'RACE primed from the constant segment yielded TCR alpha and TCR beta cDNA libraries bearing sample barcodes and UMIs. TCRdb itself ran the 5' RACE reads through MiXCR, one entry per CDR3 protein. The sample records approximately 300,000 distinct CDR3 sequences, roughly a fifth being singletons. The V call is TRBV4-1, the J call TRBJ2-2; tentatively, D is TRBD1 (5 bases). The receptor's source is a man aged 18 to 30 who had mild COVID-19 (a few samples of this study predate the infection). Cell type and time point are not known. Material: PBMCs or a T cell subset sorted from them (not recorded which). For the CDR3, the DNA is TGCGCCAGCAGCCAAACCAGGGATTCGTTCAACACCGGGGAGCTGTTTTTT. It is translated as CASSQTRDSFNTGELFF.